The rows below give T cell receptor beta chains drawn from one sample of a study of T-cell reconstitution after alpha-beta-depleted transplantation in children. MiXCR, run by TCRdb on the PCR reads, gives a single entry per CDR3 protein. This sample has about 470,000 distinct CDR3 sequences, with approximately 41% found just once. The sample in question was PBMCs, obtained before TCRalphabeta/CD19-depleted stem cell transplant. The source of these receptors is a girl aged 2 to 10 with aplastic anemia, due to receive a stem cell transplant. Each CDR3 is given with its conserved first and last residue. D genes are given only for firm matches. Clone size is shown for a subset of rows, as once, few, many or a class of expanded clone.

clone size	D gene	V gene	CDR3 length	J gene	CDR3 protein	CDR3 DNA
few	NA	TRBV20-1	13	TRBJ2-7	CSGWTAYSYEQYF	TGCAGTGGTTGGACTGCCTACTCCTACGAGCAGTACTTC
many	NA	TRBV28	12	TRBJ1-1	CASSFGSSEAFF	TGTGCCAGCAGTTTTGGATCCTCGGAGGCTTTCTTT
NA	TRBD1	TRBV28	15	TRBJ2-4	CASSFRQGAKNIQYF	TGTGCCAGCAGTTTCAGACAGGGAGCCAAAAACATTCAGTACTTC
NA	NA	TRBV7-2	13	TRBJ2-4	CASSGIAKNIQYF	TGTGCCAGCAGCGGGATTGCCAAAAACATTCAGTACTTC
NA	NA	TRBV5-5	14	TRBJ1-5	CASSLVQVNQPQHF	TGTGCCAGCAGCTTGGTCCAGGTGAATCAGCCCCAGCATTTT
NA	NA	TRBV13	15	TRBJ2-7	CASSLRGRGIHEQYF	TGTGCCAGCAGCTTAAGGGGGCGGGGGATCCACGAGCAGTACTTC
many	NA	TRBV5-1	15	TRBJ1-1	CASSLVIAPNTEAFF	TGCGCCAGCAGCTTGGTGATAGCTCCTAACACTGAAGCTTTCTTT
many	TRBD1	TRBV7-9	15	TRBJ1-1	CASSLRDRGDTEAFF	TGTGCCAGCAGCTTACGCGACAGGGGGGACACTGAAGCTTTCTTT
NA	NA	TRBV7-3	17	TRBJ2-2	CASSFQGGAPDTGELFF	TGTGCCAGCAGCTTCCAGGGGGGAGCCCCGGACACCGGGGAGCTGTTTTTT
NA	NA	TRBV30	14	TRBJ2-1	CAWQAPSSYNEQFF	TGTGCCTGGCAGGCCCCCAGCTCCTACAATGAGCAGTTCTTC
NA	NA	TRBV3-1	14	TRBJ2-1	CASSQDPFYNEQFF	TGTGCCAGCAGCCAAGATCCGTTCTACAATGAGCAGTTCTTC
many	NA	TRBV7-2	14	TRBJ2-5	CASSLEGGKETQYF	TGTGCCAGCAGCCTTGAAGGCGGCAAAGAGACCCAGTACTTC
NA	TRBD1	TRBV29-1	10	TRBJ2-1	CSVEGQQVFF	TGCAGCGTTGAGGGACAGCAGGTGTTCTTC
NA	NA	TRBV20-1	14	TRBJ2-5	CSACCQGPKETQYF	TGCAGTGCCTGCTGCCAGGGCCCCAAAGAGACCCAGTACTTC
NA	TRBD1	TRBV28	13	TRBJ2-3	CAAWDRGGDTQYF	TGTGCCGCATGGGACAGGGGGGGAGATACGCAGTATTTT
NA	NA	TRBV20-1	10	TRBJ2-7	CSAWTGEQYF	TGCAGTGCCTGGACTGGCGAGCAGTACTTC
many	NA	TRBV16	12	TRBJ2-7	CASSQMRAEQYF	TGTGCCAGCAGCCAAATGAGGGCCGAGCAGTACTTC